This TCR beta chain was observed in a study of blood T cell repertoires in COVID-19. Study details: Material from acute and convalescent COVID-19 was sourced from the United States, Italy and Spain. T cells, B-cell-depleted T cells, or PBMCs provided the cDNA or gDNA that served as material.

Original handling: Amplification of reference gene primers was used by the study to estimate nucleated cell counts. Sequencing was performed with immunoSEQ multiplex PCR; in TCRdb, only in-frame clones are kept and a portion is missing. For V, J and clone size, that table is used; D and trimming come from the DNA. The sample records about 300,000 clones, about 91% being singletons. Sequencing was carried out using peripheral blood. The clonotype originates from a woman in her 30s who had recovered from COVID-19.

This CDR3 reads CATSTSGQSQETQYF. The CDR3 nucleotides read TGTGCCACCAGCACGTCAGGACAGTCCCAAGAGACCCAGTACTTC. The chain employs TRBV15 and TRBJ2-5; possibly TRBD1 for D (6 bases). V was shortened by 4 bases and J by 1 base, with 13 bases between the two germline ends. The CDR3 spans 15 residues. Germline V gene data show CDR1 as LNHNV and CDR2 as YYDKDF (reference sequence).